This T cell receptor (beta chain) emerged from a study of blood T cell repertoires in COVID-19. Study-wide context: Sites in the United States, Italy and Spain provided acute and convalescent COVID-19 samples. PBMCs, B-cell-depleted T cells, or T cells were the source of the cDNA or gDNA that made up the material.

CDR1 is SGHNT and CDR2 is YENEEA in the germline V gene. The length of the CDR3 is 13 residues. The V and J ends lost 5 bases and 10 bases respectively, with 15 bases between them. Per the original methods: The assay estimated nucleated cells by amplifying reference gene primers. Assay used: immunoSEQ multiplex PCR; TCRdb lists only in-frame clones, some missing. V and J calls and clone size are given by that table; D and trimming were obtained from the DNA. In the table there are fewer than 130,000 clones, roughly four fifths of which are singletons. The rearrangement uses TRBV11-3 and TRBJ2-1; no clear D. Sequencing was carried out using peripheral blood. This clonotype originated in a man aged 65 to 85 with active or convalescent COVID-19. The CDR3: CASSPHLGGEQFF. In nucleotides, the CDR3 is TGTGCCAGCAGCCCTCACCTTGGCGGCGAGCAGTTCTTC.